Sequencing of this T cell receptor (beta chain) was carried out in a study of cytomegalovirus exposure and HLA in healthy donors. Overall study findings and caveats: A likely sequencing artifact accounted for one observed cluster of highly shared sequence variants. High sensitivity and specificity were reportedly achieved when the classifier diagnosed cytomegalovirus status. According to an earlier analysis, most TCR beta V segments yielded productive rearrangements about 87% or about 30% of the time.

A note on this clone: The antigen is undetermined.

There are 16 residues in the CDR3. CDR1 is MRHNA and CDR2 is SNTAGT in the germline V gene. J was trimmed by 4 bases and V by 5 bases; bases with no gene match: 8. The PCR used 60 Vbeta and 13 Jbeta primers. The table came from immunoSEQ multiplex PCR; TCRdb's copy has only in-frame clones and leaves some out. Counted here are approximately 150,000 clones, 76% occurring once; the ten biggest clones make up 2.5% to 3.5%. Input material: PBMCs. V and J are TRBV6-4 and TRBJ1-1; 12 bases line up with TRBD1. The TCR was taken from a male donor in good health and CMV-seronegative. This chain's CDR3 is CASSKGQGARGTEAFF. CDR3 in DNA: TGTGCCAGCAGTAAGGGACAGGGGGCGCGCGGCACTGAAGCTTTCTTT.